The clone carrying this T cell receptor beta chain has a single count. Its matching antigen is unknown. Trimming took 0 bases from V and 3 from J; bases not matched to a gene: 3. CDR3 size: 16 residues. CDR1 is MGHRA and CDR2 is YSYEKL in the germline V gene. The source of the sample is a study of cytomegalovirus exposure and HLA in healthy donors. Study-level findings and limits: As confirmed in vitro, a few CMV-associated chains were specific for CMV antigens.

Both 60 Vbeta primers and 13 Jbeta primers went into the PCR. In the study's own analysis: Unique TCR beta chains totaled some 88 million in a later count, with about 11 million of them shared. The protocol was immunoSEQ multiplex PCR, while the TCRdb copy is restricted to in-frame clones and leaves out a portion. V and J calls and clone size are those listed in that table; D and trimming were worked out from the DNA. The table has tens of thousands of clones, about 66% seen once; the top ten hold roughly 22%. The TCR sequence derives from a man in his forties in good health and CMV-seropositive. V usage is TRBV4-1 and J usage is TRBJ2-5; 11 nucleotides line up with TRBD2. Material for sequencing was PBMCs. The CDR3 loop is CASSQELAGGEETQYF. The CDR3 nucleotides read TGCGCCAGCAGCCAAGAGTTAGCGGGGGGGGAAGAGACCCAGTACTTC.